These T cell receptor beta chains were read from a single sample in a study of blood T cell repertoires in COVID-19. The table came from immunoSEQ multiplex PCR; TCRdb's copy has only in-frame clones and leaves some out. Altogether a few hundred thousand clones are present, approximately 88% being singletons, with the ten largest covering approximately 7%. What was sequenced was peripheral blood. The origin of the receptors is a woman aged 25 to 39 who had recovered from COVID-19. CDR3s include the opening cysteine and the closing phenylalanine or tryptophan. D genes are given only for firm matches. Only part of the rows carry a size: once, few, many, or a class if the clone is expanded.

size | J | D | V | DNA | CDR3
- | TRBJ2-3 | TRBD2 | TRBV9 | TGTGCCAGCAGCACTAGCGTCCCTAGCACAGATACGCAGTATTTT | CASSTSVPSTDTQYF
- | TRBJ1-4 | TRBD1 | TRBV28 | TGTGCCAGCCGACCGACAGGGGGCGATGAAAAACTGTTTTTT | CASRPTGGDEKLFF
- | TRBJ2-7 | - | TRBV15 | TGTGCCACCAGCAGGGAATACCTAGGGGTCTCCTACGAGCAGTACTTC | CATSREYLGVSYEQYF
- | TRBJ1-4 | TRBD1 | TRBV20-1 | TGCAGTGCTAGTCCCCCGACAGGGCGAGAAAAACTGTTTTTT | CSASPPTGREKLFF
few | TRBJ2-7 | TRBD2 | TRBV11-2 | TGTGCCAGCAGCTTAGGGGACTACCTCGCTGGTTACGAGCAGTACTTC | CASSLGDYLAGYEQYF
- | TRBJ1-4 | TRBD1 | TRBV5-5 | TGTGCCAGCAGCTCTCGGGACAGCCGAAATGAAAAACTGTTTTTT | CASSSRDSRNEKLFF
- | TRBJ1-5 | - | TRBV6-6 | TGTGCCAGCAGTTACGCCAGGGCCCAAAATCAGCCCCAGCATTTT | CASSYARAQNQPQHF
- | TRBJ1-6 | - | TRBV9 | TGTGCCAGCAGCCCCCGCAGCGGGGACAATTCACCCCTCCACTTT | CASSPRSGDNSPLHF
few | TRBJ2-5 | - | TRBV29-1 | TGCAGCGTTGACGGCTCGGGTTGGGTCCGACAAGAGACCCAGTACTTC | CSVDGSGWVRQETQYF
- | TRBJ2-1 | TRBD1 | TRBV19 | TGTGCCAGTCGAGGTTGGGACAGGGAACGGAATGAGCAGTTCTTC | CASRGWDRERNEQFF
- | TRBJ2-2 | - | TRBV6-4 | TGTGCCAGCAGTGCAGAAGCGACCGGGGAGCTGTTTTTT | CASSAEATGELFF
- | TRBJ2-4 | - | TRBV19 | TGTGCCAGTAGTATTGGTAATCCGGGTTTCGATGGGGGGACCGGAAACATTCAGTACTTC | CASSIGNPGFDGGTGNIQYF
- | TRBJ2-5 | TRBD1 | TRBV28 | TGTGCCAGCAGTCCCACAGGGGGAGGAAGGGAGACCCAGTACTTC | CASSPTGGGRETQYF
- | TRBJ2-2 | TRBD2 | TRBV10-3 | TGTGCCATCAGTGAGCGCGGGGGGGCCCCCGGGGAGCTGTTTTTT | CAISERGGAPGELFF
- | TRBJ1-2 | - | TRBV7-9 | TGTGCCAGCAGCCCCCCCGGGGGTTATGGCTACACCTTC | CASSPPGGYGYTF
once | TRBJ1-2 | - | TRBV5-6 | TGTGCCAGCAGCTCGCGGATATATGGCTACACCTTC | CASSSRIYGYTF
- | TRBJ2-7 | TRBD1 | TRBV2 | TGTGCCAGCAGATATGACAGGGCTGTCTACGAGCAGTACTTC | CASRYDRAVYEQYF
- | TRBJ2-2 | TRBD2 | TRBV28 | TGTGCCACCAGGGTTAGCGGGGGGGCGTCCGGGGAGCTGTTTTTT | CATRVSGGASGELFF
- | TRBJ1-6 | TRBD1 | TRBV5-1 | TGCGCCAGCAGCCCCGGGACAGTTTATAATTCACCCCTCCACTTT | CASSPGTVYNSPLHF
- | TRBJ2-2 | - | TRBV4-2 | TGTGCCAGCAGCCCTCGGGCAGCGGGCACCGGGGAGCTGTTTTTT | CASSPRAAGTGELFF
- | TRBJ2-3 | TRBD1 | TRBV27 | TGTGCCAGCAGTTTCCGGACAGGGGAAAGAGATACGCAGTATTTT | CASSFRTGERDTQYF
- | TRBJ2-3 | - | TRBV7-6 | TGTGCCAGCAGCTTATTCGGTAGCGGCTCAGCAGATACGCAGTATTTT | CASSLFGSGSADTQYF
- | TRBJ2-3 | - | TRBV19 | TGTGCCAGTAGTACCCCGACAGATACGCAGTATTTT | CASSTPTDTQYF
- | TRBJ2-3 | - | TRBV11-3 | TGTGCCAGCAGCTTAGAGGGGTCTGGGGGCGCCACAGATACGCAGTATTTT | CASSLEGSGGATDTQYF
- | TRBJ1-5 | - | TRBV9 | TGTGCCAGCAGCGCCGCGGAAGGTCAGCCCCAGCATTTT | CASSAAEGQPQHF
- | TRBJ2-3 | - | TRBV5-6 | TGTGCCAGCAGCTTGTTCCTAAGAGACACAGATACGCAGTATTTT | CASSLFLRDTDTQYF
- | TRBJ2-7 | TRBD1 | TRBV2 | TGTGCCAGCACAAAAGGGACAGGTCCCCCCTACGAGCAGTACTTC | CASTKGTGPPYEQYF
once | TRBJ2-2 | TRBD2 | TRBV7-2 | TGTGCCAGCAGCTTTAGCCTAGCGGGGGGTTACACCGGGGAGCTGTTTTTT | CASSFSLAGGYTGELFF
- | TRBJ2-3 | - | TRBV12-2 | TGTGCAAGTCGCTTAGGGCCTAGCGGGGAGGGGGATACGCAGTATTTT | CASRLGPSGEGDTQYF
once | TRBJ2-1 | TRBD1 | TRBV28 | TGTGCCAGCAGTTTATCAGGGGGCTCCTACAATGAGCAGTTCTTC | CASSLSGGSYNEQFF
- | TRBJ2-7 | TRBD1 | TRBV19 | TGTGCCAGTAGTCCTAGACAGGGGACCTACGAGCAGTACTTC | CASSPRQGTYEQYF
- | TRBJ1-1 | - | TRBV6-5 | TGTGCCAGCAGTTCCGGACACTCACCGAACACTGAAGCTTTCTTT | CASSSGHSPNTEAFF
- | TRBJ2-6 | - | TRBV27 | TGTGCCAGCTCTACTCTGGACAGTTCCTCTGGGGCCAACGTCCTGACTTTC | CASSTLDSSSGANVLTF
- | TRBJ1-4 | - | TRBV15 | TGTGCCACCAGCAGGGTGAGAGGTCTTAATGAAAAACTGTTTTTT | CATSRVRGLNEKLFF
- | TRBJ1-4 | TRBD1 | TRBV7-9 | TGTGCCAGCAGCCCGAGGGGGCAGCTAAATGAAAAACTGTTTTTT | CASSPRGQLNEKLFF
- | TRBJ1-2 | - | TRBV29-1 | TGCAGCGTAGGGACTGGTAATCGGCTCTATGGCTACACCTTC | CSVGTGNRLYGYTF
- | TRBJ1-2 | TRBD1 | TRBV11-1 | TGTGCCAGCAGCCCGGACAGGTCTACTGGCTACACCTTC | CASSPDRSTGYTF
few | TRBJ1-1 | - | TRBV19 | TGTGCCAGTATCTTGCGGGAGGGCGCCACTGAAGCTTTCTTT | CASILREGATEAFF
- | TRBJ2-7 | - | TRBV12-5 | TGTGCTAGTGGCCGCGATTCCTACGAGCAGTACTTC | CASGRDSYEQYF
few | TRBJ2-1 | TRBD1 | TRBV5-6 | TGTGCCAGCAGCTTGGTAGGGGGCAAATCTTCCTACAATGAGCAGTTCTTC | CASSLVGGKSSYNEQFF
- | TRBJ1-2 | TRBD1 | TRBV18 | TGTGCCAGCTCACCCATCGCCGGGACAGGGAGTTATGGCTACACCTTC | CASSPIAGTGSYGYTF
few | TRBJ2-7 | TRBD1 | TRBV3-1/TRBV3-2 | TGTGCCAGCAGCCAAGATCATACAGGGGGAAACGAGCAGTACTTC | CASSQDHTGGNEQYF
- | TRBJ2-7 | TRBD2 | TRBV5-4 | TGTGCCAGCAGCTTGAGTTGGCGGGGGGGCTACGAGCAGTACTTC | CASSLSWRGGYEQYF
- | TRBJ2-1 | - | TRBV6-5 | TGTGCCAGCAACGACAGACACTACTACAATGAGCAGTTCTTC | CASNDRHYYNEQFF
- | TRBJ2-7 | - | TRBV15 | TGTGCCACCAGCAGAGATCCCCCAGGGTCCTACGAGCAGTACTTC | CATSRDPPGSYEQYF
- | TRBJ2-1 | TRBD2 | TRBV29-1 | TGCAGCGTGCCCACTAGCGGGACGTACAATGAGCAGTTCTTC | CSVPTSGTYNEQFF
- | TRBJ2-2 | TRBD1 | TRBV30 | TGTGCCTGGACCCCGACAGGGGGCTGGAACACCGGGGAGCTGTTTTTT | CAWTPTGGWNTGELFF
- | TRBJ1-5 | TRBD1 | TRBV7-3 | TGTGCCAGCAGCGACCGGGACAGGATCTCCCGAGGTAATCAGCCCCAGCATTTT | CASSDRDRISRGNQPQHF
- | TRBJ1-2 | TRBD1 | TRBV29-1 | TGCAGCGTTATCGACAGGGACGGACCCCTAGCTAACTATGGCTACACCTTC | CSVIDRDGPLANYGYTF
once | TRBJ2-2 | TRBD2 | TRBV4-2 | TGTGCCAGCAGCCAAATGGGTCCGGGGGGTGGGTACACCGGGGAGCTGTTTTTT | CASSQMGPGGGYTGELFF
- | TRBJ2-7 | TRBD2 | TRBV5-4 | TGTGCCAGCAGCTCCCGAAAGCGGGGGGGAGCCTACGAGCAGTACTTC | CASSSRKRGGAYEQYF